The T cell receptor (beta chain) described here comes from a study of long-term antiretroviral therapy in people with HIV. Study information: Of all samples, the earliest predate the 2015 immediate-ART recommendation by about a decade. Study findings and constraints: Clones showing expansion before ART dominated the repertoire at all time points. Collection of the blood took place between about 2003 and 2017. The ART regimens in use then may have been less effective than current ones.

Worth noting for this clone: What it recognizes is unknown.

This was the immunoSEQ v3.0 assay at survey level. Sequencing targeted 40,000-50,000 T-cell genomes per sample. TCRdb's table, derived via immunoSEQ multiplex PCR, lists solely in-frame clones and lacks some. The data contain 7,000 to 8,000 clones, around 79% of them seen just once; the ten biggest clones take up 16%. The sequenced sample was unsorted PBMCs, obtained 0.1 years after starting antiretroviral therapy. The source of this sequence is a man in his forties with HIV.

The CDR3 is CASRARGGTEAFF. CDR3 in DNA: TGTGCCAGCAGGGCGAGGGGGGGCACTGAAGCTTTCTTT. The chain joins TRBV2 to TRBJ1-1, with D possibly TRBD1 on 6 matching bases. The CDR3 length is 13 residues. V lost 6 bases to trimming and J lost 4 bases, with 12 bases between them. CDR1 is SNHLY and CDR2 is FYNNEI in the germline V gene. Full variable domain (missing parts from reference TRBV2 and TRBJ1-1): EPEVTQTPSHQVTQMGQEVILRCVPISNHLYFYWYRQILGQKVEFLVSFYNNEISEKSEIFDDQFSVERPDGSNFTLKIRSTKLEDSAMYFCASRARGGTEAFFGQGTRLTVV.